This T cell receptor (beta chain) is from a study of CD8 T cells in ankylosing spondylitis. Study conclusions and caveats: Reactive arthritis synovial fluid and blood were previously reported to contain some motif variants. What appeared characteristic of ankylosing spondylitis blood was a TCR beta motif of about eight highly homologous variants. As for the disease-linked clones, they showed a CD8+ phenotype and occurred at relatively low frequencies in peripheral blood. Disease-linked clones reportedly concentrated significantly in matched ankylosing spondylitis synovial fluid.

This CDR3 comprises 14 residues. The ends were cut back, 1 base at V and 4 bases at J, with 10 bases in the middle. Germline assignment: CDR1 MDHEN and CDR2 SYDVKM. Each TCR beta library was made by quantitative 5'-RACE that incorporated molecular barcodes. TCRdb reprocessed the 5' RACE reads with MiXCR, giving one entry per CDR3 protein. The table shows some 400,000 distinct CDR3 sequences, with 20% to 25% occurring only once. This clonotype was counted a few times. Its antigen is unknown. The V gene is TRBV28, the J gene TRBJ2-5, with a weak D call TRBD2 (5 bases). The specimen sequenced was blood, either unsorted or a sorted T cell fraction (not recorded which). The TCR comes from a male donor with ankylosing spondylitis. The CDR3 sequence: CASSLSGKAETQYF. CDR3 DNA sequence: TGTGCCAGCAGTTTATCGGGGAAGGCAGAGACCCAGTACTTC.